Each of the 20 T cell receptor beta chains below was sequenced from the same sample in a study of T cells after posttransplantation cyclophosphamide. Method: immunoSEQ multiplex PCR; TCRdb's copy keeps in-frame clones and lacks some. The sample has tens of thousands of clones, about 93% seen once. The specimen sequenced was PBMCs. Receptors originate from a woman in her twenties or thirties in good health and a related stem cell transplant donor.

This chain joins TRBV11-3 and TRBJ2-2; TRBD2 is a possible D gene (5 bases). This CDR3 is 14 amino acids long. V gave up 6 bases and J gave up 6 bases, with 14 bases separating them. Germline V gene lookup returns CDR1 SGHNT and CDR2 YENEEA. CDR3 loop: CASSPTSSAGELFF. The CDR3 DNA reads as TGTGCCAGCAGTCCAACTAGTTCCGCCGGGGAGCTGTTTTTT.

The chain uses TRBV4-1 and TRBJ1-1; D gene uncertain. Germline V gives CDR1 MGHRA, CDR2 YSYEKL. CDR3 length equals 16 residues. V lost 0 bases, J lost 1 base, and 12 bases lay in between. CDR3 region: CASSQESGVWNTEAFF. CDR3 coding DNA: TGCGCCAGCAGCCAAGAATCCGGGGTATGGAACACTGAAGCTTTCTTT.

CDR3 in amino acids: CASSDRGKGGGNQPQHF. The DNA for the CDR3 is TGTGCCAGTAGTGATAGGGGGAAGGGGGGCGGCAATCAGCCCCAGCATTTT. The rearrangement uses TRBV19 and TRBJ1-5; tentative D call: TRBD1 (6 bases). CDR1 is LNHDA, CDR2 SQIVND, per germline (reference sequence). V gave up 5 bases and J gave up 2 bases, with 19 bases separating them. This CDR3 is 17 amino acids long.

This rearrangement joins TRBV19 to TRBJ1-5; D is uncertain. Trimming removed 4 bases at V and 4 bases at J, with 11 bases between. Germline V lookup: CDR1 LNHDA, CDR2 SQIVND (reference sequence). This CDR3 spans 14 amino acids. This CDR3 reads CASSTLARNQPQHF. The DNA of the CDR3 is TGTGCCAGTAGTACCCTTGCCAGGAATCAGCCCCAGCATTTT. Variable domain in full (rest from reference TRBV19 and TRBJ1-5): DGGITQSPKYLFRKEGQNVTLSCEQNLNHDAMYWYRQDPGQGLRLIYYSQIVNDFQKGDIAEGYSVSREKKESFPLTVTSAQKNPTAFYLCASSTLARNQPQHFGDGTRLSIL.

The chain is built from TRBV4-3 and TRBJ2-3; D call uncertain. Germline loops: CDR1 LGHNA, CDR2 YSLEER. The CDR3 runs 15 residues. V lost 0 bases to trimming and J lost 2 bases, with 9 bases between them. The CDR3 nucleotides are TGCGCCAGCAGCCAAGAGTTCGGGCTCACAGATACGCAGTATTTT. This codes for CASSQEFGLTDTQYF.

V is TRBV7-8 and J is TRBJ1-2, with TRBD1 matching 10 bases. This CDR3 contains 18 residues. Germline V gene lookup returns CDR1 SGHVS and CDR2 FQNEAQ. Trimming took 4 bases from V and 5 from J; bases not matched to a gene: 16. The CDR3 region has the DNA TGTGCCAGCAGCTCCCGGCGTATATCGGACAGGGGGACTTATGGCTACACCTTC. Protein: CASSSRRISDRGTYGYTF.

This chain links TRBV9 with TRBJ1-2, with 7 bases matching TRBD1. The germline CDR1 and CDR2 sequences are SGDLS and YYNGEE. V shed 3 bases and J 4 bases; nucleotides not matched to a gene: 9. The length of the CDR3 is 15 residues. CDR3 sequence reads: CASSATTGMTYGYTF. The CDR3 DNA follows: TGTGCCAGCAGCGCCACGACAGGGATGACCTATGGCTACACCTTC.

The chain recombines TRBV7-2 with TRBJ1-5; TRBD1 agrees at 8 bases. Germline CDR1 SGHTA, CDR2 FQGNSA. V trimming: 4 bases; J trimming: 1 base; junction bases outside the gene matches: 6. The CDR3 consists of 16 residues. CDR3 sequence: CASSSRTGNSNQPQHF. CDR3 sequence (DNA): TGTGCCAGCAGCTCCCGGACAGGGAACAGCAATCAGCCCCAGCATTTT.

The chain couples TRBV5-1 to TRBJ1-2, with 9 positions matching TRBD1. CDR3 size: 18 residues. Looked up from germline, CDR1 is SGHRS and CDR2 is YFSETQ. J lost 0 bases, V lost 4 bases, and 13 bases had no gene match. The CDR3 DNA follows: TGCGCCAGCAGCCCCTGGCCCAGGGACAGGGCTGCTAACTATGGCTACACCTTC. Translation gives CASSPWPRDRAANYGYTF.

The chain uses TRBV14 and TRBJ1-6; tentative D call: TRBD1 (5 bases). Germline assignment: CDR1 SGHDN and CDR2 FVKESK. The CDR3 has 17 residues. V shed 1 base and J shed 2 bases, with 12 bases lying between them. This CDR3 reads CASSQVAGSAYNSPLHF. The CDR3 bases are TGTGCCAGCAGCCAAGTTGCAGGGTCGGCCTATAATTCACCCCTCCACTTT. Variable domain in full (rest from reference TRBV14 and TRBJ1-6): EAGVTQFPSHSVIEKGQTVTLRCDPISGHDNLYWYRRVMGKEIKFLLHFVKESKQDESGMPNNRFLAERTGGTYSTLKVQPAELEDSGVYFCASSQVAGSAYNSPLHFGNGTRLTVT.

V usage is TRBV6-5 and J usage is TRBJ2-3; D gene uncertain. Trimming stripped 5 bases from V and 5 bases from J, with 8 bases between. Germline CDR1 MNHEY, CDR2 SVGAGI. There are 12 residues in the CDR3. In nucleotides, the CDR3 is TGTGCCAGCAGTATGTTTGGAGATACGCAGTATTTT. This gives the protein CASSMFGDTQYF.

The chain has TRBV7-9 and TRBJ2-5; D may correspond to TRBD1 or TRBD2 (5 bases each). The assigned J gene may be wrong: the sequence end matches TRBJ2-7 better. Looked up from germline, CDR1 is SEHNR and CDR2 is FQNEAQ (reference sequence). This CDR3 has 14 amino acids. The CDR3 is CASSLEGSSYEQYF. The DNA of the CDR3 is TGTGCCAGCAGCTTAGAGGGGAGCTCCTACGAGCAGTACTTC.

CDR3 sequence: CASSLERGRGNTIYF. The CDR3 DNA reads TGTGCCAGCAGCTTGGAACGGGGGCGCGGAAACACCATATATTTT. This sequence joins TRBV5-5 and TRBJ1-3, with a weak D call TRBD1 (6 bases). Germline values: CDR1 SGHKS, CDR2 YYEKEE (reference sequence). The CDR3 covers 15 residues. Trimming took off 0 bases at V and 4 bases at J, with 11 bases between the two ends.

V gene TRBV6-1 combines with J gene TRBJ2-2, with 10 positions matching TRBD1. The V and J ends lost 4 bases and 4 bases, in that order; junction bases with no gene match: 9. This CDR3 spans 17 amino acids. Germline assignment: CDR1 MNHNS and CDR2 SASEGT. This CDR3 reads CASSARDRGLRTGELFF. In nucleotides, the CDR3 is TGTGCCAGCAGTGCCCGGGACAGGGGTCTCCGCACCGGGGAGCTGTTTTTT.

V usage is TRBV6-5 and J usage is TRBJ1-1; no reliable D call. Trimming removed 6 bases at V and 0 bases at J, with 14 bases between. The CDR3 spans 15 residues. CDR1 MNHEY and CDR2 SVGAGI come from the germline V gene. CDR3 nucleotide sequence: TGTGCCAGCAGCGTAGGACTCCAGGTGAACACTGAAGCTTTCTTT. It translates to CASSVGLQVNTEAFF.

The V call is TRBV7-9, the J call TRBJ2-5, with D perhaps TRBD1 (6 bases). The CDR3 sequence is 14 residues long. Trimming shortened V by 0 bases and J by 1 base, and 6 bases separated the two germline ends. Looked up from germline, CDR1 is SEHNR and CDR2 is FQNEAQ (reference sequence). CDR3 sequence: CASSLADSQETQYF. In nucleotides, the CDR3 is TGTGCCAGCAGCTTAGCGGACAGCCAAGAGACCCAGTACTTC.

The chain is built from TRBV11-2 and TRBJ2-1; D is undetermined. The V gene lost 0 bases and the J gene lost 4 bases, with 22 bases spanning the gap. CDR1 is SGHAT, CDR2 FQNNGV, per germline. The CDR3 extends over 19 amino acids. The CDR3 DNA sequence: TGTGCCAGCAGCTTAGATGGGTTGTCGGCTCCACGAACGTACAATGAGCAGTTCTTC. Encoded protein: CASSLDGLSAPRTYNEQFF.

The CDR3 DNA reads as TGTGCCAGCTCATCCGGATTTCAAGAAAAACTGTTTTTT. Amino acid sequence: CASSSGFQEKLFF. V usage is TRBV18 and J usage is TRBJ1-4, with unresolved D. Germline lookup yields CDR1 KGHSH and CDR2 LQKENI. The V end was cut by 5 bases, the J end by 8 bases, with 12 bases between. This CDR3 is 13 amino acids long.

This chain uses TRBV5-4 with TRBJ2-1; 8 bases match TRBD2. Losses at the gene ends were 3 bases for V and 10 bases for J; bases not matched to a gene: 12. CDR1 is SGHNT and CDR2 is YYREEE in the germline V gene (reference sequence). The CDR3 sequence is 15 residues long. CDR3 in amino acids: CASSSGGGGIGEQFF. The CDR3 DNA reads as TGTGCCAGCAGCTCGGGGGGGGGCGGAATTGGGGAGCAGTTCTTC.

The V call is TRBV2, the J call TRBJ2-3; perhaps TRBD2 as D (6 bases). CDR1 is SNHLY, CDR2 FYNNEI, per germline. The CDR3 consists of 13 residues. CDR3 amino acids: CGDGGVPTDTQYF. CDR3 bases: TGTGGGGACGGGGGAGTACCCACAGATACGCAGTATTTT.